Sequencing of this T cell receptor beta chain was carried out in a study of prognosis after radiotherapy for stage I lung cancer. Template was genomic DNA; TCR beta CDR3 amplified in two multiplex PCR rounds. It was primers specific to each TRBV and TRBJ gene that first-round PCR used. TCRdb fed the multiplex PCR reads into MiXCR, producing one record per CDR3 protein. The sample yields about 25,000 distinct CDR3 sequences, under 40% seen once. This clonotype was counted many times. Trimming removed 0 bases at V and 12 bases at J, with 10 bases between. Germline V lookup: CDR1 DFQATT, CDR2 SNEGSKA (reference sequence). The CDR3 extends over 11 amino acids.

Sequenced material: PBMCs, taken before or after stereotactic body radiation therapy (not recorded which). The gene calls are TRBV20-1 and TRBJ2-3; D is ambiguous. This clonotype originated in a donor of 50 years or more with non-small cell lung cancer. The CDR3: CSARDLDSQYF. CDR3 bases: TGCAGTGCTAGAGATTTGGATAGCCAGTATTTT.